This T cell receptor beta chain was recovered during a study of T cell changes during pregnancy in multiple sclerosis (dated by TCRdb to between 2018 and 2020). For the wider study: The study examined how the T cell repertoire changed over the course of pregnancy in women with multiple sclerosis.

The library relied on the immunoSEQ multiplex PCR assay. TCRdb mirrors the immuneACCESS table, restricted to in-frame sequences. Some clones are absent from its copies; in checked studies, under half trace to an unresolved V gene, and the reason for the others is unknown. The sample table shows some 71,000 clones, and roughly nine tenths are seen once. Over 1.3% of the sample is held by the ten biggest clonotypes. Details on this clone: The antigen it binds to is not known. No quality values exist for individual bases; no much larger clone is one base distant.

The CDR3 runs 13 amino acids, cysteine and phenylalanine included. The read is trimmed to its CDR3 DNA, 39 bases read in frame from base 1. Deletion took 6 bases off V and 4 bases off J, with a span of 12 bases between the germline ends. Based on the germline V gene, the CDR1 and CDR2 sequences are MDHEN and SYDVKM. The sequenced sample was peripheral blood, obtained after pregnancy. The TCR sequence derives from a female donor with multiple sclerosis, enrolled in a pregnancy study. This chain is built from TRBV28 and TRBJ1-2; TRBD1 might be the D gene, on 6 matching bases. The DNA is TGTGCCAGCAGCCCCCAGGGGCTCTATGGCTACACCTTC. Its protein is CASSPQGLYGYTF.